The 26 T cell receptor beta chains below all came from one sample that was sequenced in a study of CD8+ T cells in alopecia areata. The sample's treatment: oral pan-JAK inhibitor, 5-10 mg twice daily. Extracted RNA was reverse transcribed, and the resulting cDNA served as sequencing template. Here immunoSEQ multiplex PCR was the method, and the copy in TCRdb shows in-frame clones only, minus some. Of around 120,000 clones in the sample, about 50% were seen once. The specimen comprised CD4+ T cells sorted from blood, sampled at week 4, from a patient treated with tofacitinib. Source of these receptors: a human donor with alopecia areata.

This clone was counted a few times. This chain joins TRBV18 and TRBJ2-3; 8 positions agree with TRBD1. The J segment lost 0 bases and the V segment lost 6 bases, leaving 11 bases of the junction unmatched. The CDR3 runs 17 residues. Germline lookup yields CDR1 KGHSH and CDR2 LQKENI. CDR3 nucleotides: TGTGCCAGCTCCCGCCAAGGGACAGGCCGAAGCACAGATACGCAGTATTTT. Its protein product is CASSRQGTGRSTDTQYF.

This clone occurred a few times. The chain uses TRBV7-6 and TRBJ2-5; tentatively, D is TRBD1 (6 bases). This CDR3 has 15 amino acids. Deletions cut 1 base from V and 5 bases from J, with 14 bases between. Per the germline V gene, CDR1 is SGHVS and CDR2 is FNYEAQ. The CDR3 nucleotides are TGTGCCAGCAGCTTAGTAGACAGGCCGGCGGAGACCCAGTACTTC. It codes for CASSLVDRPAETQYF.

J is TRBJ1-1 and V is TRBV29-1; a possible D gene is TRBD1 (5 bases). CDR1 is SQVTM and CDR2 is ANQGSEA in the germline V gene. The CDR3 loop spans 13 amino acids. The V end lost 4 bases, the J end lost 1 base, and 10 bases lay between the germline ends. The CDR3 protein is CSVAGRSNTEAFF. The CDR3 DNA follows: TGCAGCGTTGCAGGGCGATCGAACACTGAAGCTTTCTTT.

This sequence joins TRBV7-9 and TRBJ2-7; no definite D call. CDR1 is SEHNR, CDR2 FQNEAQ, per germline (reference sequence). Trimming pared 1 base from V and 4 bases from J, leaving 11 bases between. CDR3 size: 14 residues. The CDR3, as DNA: TGTGCCAGCAGCTTAGGGGCTAATTGGTACGAGCAGTACTTC. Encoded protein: CASSLGANWYEQYF. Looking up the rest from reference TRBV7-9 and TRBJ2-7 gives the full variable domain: DTGVSQNPRHKITKRGQNVTFRCDPISEHNRLYWYRQTLGQGPEFLTYFQNEAQLEKSRLLSDRFSAERPKGSFSTLEIQRTEQGDSAMYLCASSLGANWYEQYFGPGTRLTVT.

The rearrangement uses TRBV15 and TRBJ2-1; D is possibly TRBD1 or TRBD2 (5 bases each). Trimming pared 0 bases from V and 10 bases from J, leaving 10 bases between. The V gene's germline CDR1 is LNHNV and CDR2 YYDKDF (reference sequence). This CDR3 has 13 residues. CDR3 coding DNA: TGTGCCACCAGCAGAGATCGTGAGGGGGAGCAGTTCTTC. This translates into CATSRDREGEQFF.

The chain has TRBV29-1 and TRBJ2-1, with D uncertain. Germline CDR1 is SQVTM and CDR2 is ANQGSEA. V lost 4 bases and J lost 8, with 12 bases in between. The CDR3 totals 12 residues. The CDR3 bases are TGCAGCGTTGGAGGCAAGAGGTATGAGCAGTTCTTC. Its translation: CSVGGKRYEQFF.

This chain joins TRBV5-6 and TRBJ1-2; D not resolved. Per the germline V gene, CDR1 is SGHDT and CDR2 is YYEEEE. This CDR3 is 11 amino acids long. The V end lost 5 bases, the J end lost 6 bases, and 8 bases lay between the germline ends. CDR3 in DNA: TGTGCCAGCAGGTTTACGGATGGCTACACCTTC. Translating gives CASRFTDGYTF.

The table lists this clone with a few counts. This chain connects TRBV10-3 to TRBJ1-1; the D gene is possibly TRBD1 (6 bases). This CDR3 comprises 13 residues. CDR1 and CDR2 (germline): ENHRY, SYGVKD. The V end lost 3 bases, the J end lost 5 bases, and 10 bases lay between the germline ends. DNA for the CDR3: TGTGCCATCAGTGACGGGGGCCAGACTGAAGCTTTCTTT. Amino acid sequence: CAISDGGQTEAFF.

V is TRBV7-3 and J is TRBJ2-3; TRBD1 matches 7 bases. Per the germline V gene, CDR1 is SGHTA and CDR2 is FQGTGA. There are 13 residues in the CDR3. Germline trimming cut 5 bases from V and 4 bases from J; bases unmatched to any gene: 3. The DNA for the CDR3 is TGTGCCAGCAGCCCGAGGGGGCCAGATACGCAGTATTTT. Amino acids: CASSPRGPDTQYF.

The CDR3 DNA is TGTGCCAGCTCACCAACAGGGAAAGATCAGCCCCAGCATTTT. Translated: CASSPTGKDQPQHF. The gene calls are TRBV18 and TRBJ1-5, with D tentatively TRBD1 (6 bases). V gave up 2 bases and J gave up 5 bases, with 10 bases separating them. Germline assignment: CDR1 KGHSH and CDR2 LQKENI. The CDR3 runs 14 residues. The whole variable domain, filled in from reference TRBV18 and TRBJ1-5, reads NAGVMQNPRHLVRRRGQEARLRCSPMKGHSHVYWYRQLPEEGLKFMVYLQKENIIDESGMPKERFSAEFPKEGPSILRIQQVVRGDSAAYFCASSPTGKDQPQHFGDGTRLSIL.

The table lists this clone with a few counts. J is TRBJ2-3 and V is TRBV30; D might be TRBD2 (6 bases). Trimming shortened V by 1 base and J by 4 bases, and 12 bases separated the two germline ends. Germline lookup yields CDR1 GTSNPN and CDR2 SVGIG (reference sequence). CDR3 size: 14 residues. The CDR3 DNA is TGTGCCTGGAGTGGACTAGTATACGCAGATACGCAGTATTTT. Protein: CAWSGLVYADTQYF. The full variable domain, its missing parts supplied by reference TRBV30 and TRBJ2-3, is SQTIHQWPATLVQPVGSPLSLECTVEGTSNPNLYWYRQAAGRGLQLLFYSVGIGQISSEVPQNLSASRPQDRQFILSSKKLLLSDSGFYLCAWSGLVYADTQYFGPGTRLTVL.

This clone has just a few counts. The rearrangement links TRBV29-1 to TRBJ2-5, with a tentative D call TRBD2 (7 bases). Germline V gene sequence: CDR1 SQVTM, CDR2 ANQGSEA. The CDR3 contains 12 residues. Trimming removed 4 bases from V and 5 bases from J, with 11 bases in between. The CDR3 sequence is CSVVRGGETQYF. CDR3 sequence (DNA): TGCAGCGTTGTCAGGGGAGGGGAGACCCAGTACTTC. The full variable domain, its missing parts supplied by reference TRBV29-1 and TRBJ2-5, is SAVISQKPSRDICQRGTSLTIQCQVDSQVTMMFWYRQQPGQSLTLIATANQGSEATYESGFVIDKFPISRPNLTFSTLTVSNMSPEDSSIYLCSVVRGGETQYFGPGTRLLVL.

The CDR3 bases are TGTGCCAGTCGCACAGGGCTGGGGGAGACCCAGTACTTC. Encoded protein: CASRTGLGETQYF. The rearrangement links TRBV19 to TRBJ2-5, with D perhaps TRBD1 (6 bases). The V gene's germline CDR1 is LNHDA and CDR2 SQIVND (reference sequence). The CDR3 totals 13 residues. V lost 8 bases to trimming and J lost 5 bases, with 15 bases between them.

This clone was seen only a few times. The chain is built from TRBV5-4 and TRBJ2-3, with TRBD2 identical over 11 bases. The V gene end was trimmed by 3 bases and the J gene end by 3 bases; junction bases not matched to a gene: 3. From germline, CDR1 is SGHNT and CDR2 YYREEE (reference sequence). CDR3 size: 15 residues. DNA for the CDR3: TGTGCCAGCAGCTCGCTAGCGGGAGGTACAGATACGCAGTATTTT. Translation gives CASSSLAGGTDTQYF.

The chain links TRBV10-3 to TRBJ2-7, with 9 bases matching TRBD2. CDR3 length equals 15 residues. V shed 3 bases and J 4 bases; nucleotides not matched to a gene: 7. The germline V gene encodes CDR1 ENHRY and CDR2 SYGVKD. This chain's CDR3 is CAISEGGGRAYEQYF. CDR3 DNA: TGTGCCATCAGTGAAGGAGGCGGGAGGGCTTACGAGCAGTACTTC.

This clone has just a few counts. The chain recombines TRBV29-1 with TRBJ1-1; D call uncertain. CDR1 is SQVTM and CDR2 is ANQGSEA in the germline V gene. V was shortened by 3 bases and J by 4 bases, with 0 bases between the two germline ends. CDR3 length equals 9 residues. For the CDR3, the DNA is TGCAGCGTTGACACTGAAGCTTTCTTT. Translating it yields CSVDTEAFF. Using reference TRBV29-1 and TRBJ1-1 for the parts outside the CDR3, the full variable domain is SAVISQKPSRDICQRGTSLTIQCQVDSQVTMMFWYRQQPGQSLTLIATANQGSEATYESGFVIDKFPISRPNLTFSTLTVSNMSPEDSSIYLCSVDTEAFFGQGTRLTVV.

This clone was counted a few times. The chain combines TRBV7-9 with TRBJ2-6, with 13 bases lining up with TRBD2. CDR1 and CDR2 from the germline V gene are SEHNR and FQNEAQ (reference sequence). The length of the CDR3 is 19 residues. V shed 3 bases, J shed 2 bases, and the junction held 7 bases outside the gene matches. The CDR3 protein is CASSLLTSGRWTGANVLTF. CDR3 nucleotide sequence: TGTGCCAGCAGCTTGCTGACTAGCGGGAGGTGGACTGGGGCCAACGTCCTGACTTTC.

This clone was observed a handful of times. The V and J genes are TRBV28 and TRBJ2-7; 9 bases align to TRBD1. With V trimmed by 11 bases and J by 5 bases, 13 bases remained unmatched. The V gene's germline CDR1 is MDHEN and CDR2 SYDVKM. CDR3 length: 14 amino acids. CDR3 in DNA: TGTGCCGGCCGCGGGACAGGGAAGGGGCACGAGCAGTACTTC. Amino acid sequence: CAGRGTGKGHEQYF.

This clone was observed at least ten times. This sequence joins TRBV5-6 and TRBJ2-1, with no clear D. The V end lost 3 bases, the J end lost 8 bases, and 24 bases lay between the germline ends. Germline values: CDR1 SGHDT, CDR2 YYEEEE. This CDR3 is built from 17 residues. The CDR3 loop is CASSSPLVSSRVDEQFF. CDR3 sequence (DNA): TGTGCCAGCAGCTCGCCTCTCGTCTCTAGTCGAGTCGATGAGCAGTTCTTC.

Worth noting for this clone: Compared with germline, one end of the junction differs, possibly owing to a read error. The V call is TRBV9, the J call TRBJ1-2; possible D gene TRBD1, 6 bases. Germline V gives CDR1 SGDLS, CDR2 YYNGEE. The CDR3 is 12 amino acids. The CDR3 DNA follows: TGTGCCAGCAGCGTAGTTGGGGGGCGCCTCGGCTTC. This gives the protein CASSVVGGRLGF.

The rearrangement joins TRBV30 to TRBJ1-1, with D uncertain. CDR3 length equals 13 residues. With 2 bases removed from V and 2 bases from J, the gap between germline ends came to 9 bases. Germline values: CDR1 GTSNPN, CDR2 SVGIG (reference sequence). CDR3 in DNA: TGTGCCTGGAGTATACAGACAAACACTGAAGCTTTCTTT. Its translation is CAWSIQTNTEAFF.

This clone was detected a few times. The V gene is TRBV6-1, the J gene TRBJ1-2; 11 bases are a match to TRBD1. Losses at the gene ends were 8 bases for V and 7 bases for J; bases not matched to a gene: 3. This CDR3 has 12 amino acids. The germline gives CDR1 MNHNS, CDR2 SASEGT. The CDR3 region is CASGGQGGGYTF. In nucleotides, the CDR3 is TGTGCCAGCGGGGGACAGGGGGGTGGCTACACCTTC.

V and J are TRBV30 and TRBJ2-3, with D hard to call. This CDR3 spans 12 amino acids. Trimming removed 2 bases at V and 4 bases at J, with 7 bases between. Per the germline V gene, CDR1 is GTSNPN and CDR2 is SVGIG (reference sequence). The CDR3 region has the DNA TGTGCCTGGAGTAAGGGTCCAGATACGCAGTATTTT. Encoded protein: CAWSKGPDTQYF.

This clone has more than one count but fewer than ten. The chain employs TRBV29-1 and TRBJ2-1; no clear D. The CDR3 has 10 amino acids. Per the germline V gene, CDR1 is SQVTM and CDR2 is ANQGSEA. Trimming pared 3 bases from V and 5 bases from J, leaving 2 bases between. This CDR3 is CSVENNEQFF. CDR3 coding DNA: TGCAGCGTTGAGAACAATGAGCAGTTCTTC.

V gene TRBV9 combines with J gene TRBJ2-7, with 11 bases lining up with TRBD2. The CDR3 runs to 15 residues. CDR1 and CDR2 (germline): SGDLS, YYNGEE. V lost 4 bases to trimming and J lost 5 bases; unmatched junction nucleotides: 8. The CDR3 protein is CASSRETSGNHEQYF. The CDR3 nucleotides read TGTGCCAGCAGCCGGGAGACTAGCGGGAACCACGAGCAGTACTTC.

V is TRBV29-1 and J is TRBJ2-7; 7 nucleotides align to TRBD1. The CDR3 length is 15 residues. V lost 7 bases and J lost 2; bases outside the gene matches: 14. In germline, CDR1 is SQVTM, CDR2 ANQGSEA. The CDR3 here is CSAGSGDRAPYEQYF. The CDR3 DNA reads TGCAGCGCCGGGTCGGGCGACAGGGCGCCCTACGAGCAGTACTTC.